This entry lists 22 T cell receptor beta chains sequenced from one sample in a study of OX40 agonist ivuxolimab in advanced cancers. Assay: immunoSEQ multiplex PCR; the TCRdb copy retains only in-frame clones and omits some. The table shows about 50,000 clones, with approximately 84% occurring only once. Sample: CD4+ or CD8+ T cells sorted from blood, taken in a trial of the OX40 agonist ivuxolimab. The receptors stem from an adult with an advanced solid tumor such as melanoma, head and neck, liver or kidney cancer.

This chain joins TRBV6-1 and TRBJ2-5, with 7 bases fitting TRBD1. With 4 bases clipped from V and 2 bases from J, the junction kept 7 bases outside the gene matches. CDR3 length equals 15 residues. Germline CDR1 reads MNHNS; CDR2 reads SASEGT. In DNA form, the CDR3 reads TGTGCCAGCAGTGCCATATCGGACAGGCAAGAGACCCAGTACTTC. This gives the protein CASSAISDRQETQYF.

This rearrangement joins TRBV19 to TRBJ2-1; tentatively, D is TRBD1 (6 bases). The germline V and J ends were trimmed by 1 base and 7 bases, with 8 bases remaining between them. CDR1 LNHDA and CDR2 SQIVND come from the germline V gene (reference sequence). CDR3 length: 13 amino acids. The CDR3 nucleotides read TGTGCCAGTAGTATAGGGGGACATAATGAGCAGTTCTTC. Residues: CASSIGGHNEQFF.

The sample holds a few counts of this clone. J is TRBJ1-5 and V is TRBV30; a weak D match, TRBD1 (5 bases). Germline lookup yields CDR1 GTSNPN and CDR2 SVGIG (reference sequence). The CDR3 is 13 amino acids. The germline V and J ends were trimmed by 6 bases and 3 bases, with 12 bases remaining between them. CDR3 in amino acids: CACAGTYNQPQHF. Here the CDR3 DNA reads TGTGCCTGCGCCGGGACTTACAATCAGCCCCAGCATTTT.

This clone was seen only once. This chain joins TRBV9 and TRBJ2-3, with 9 bases fitting TRBD2. Germline trimming cut 0 bases from V and 4 bases from J; bases unmatched to any gene: 3. The CDR3 contains 15 residues. The germline V gene encodes CDR1 SGDLS and CDR2 YYNGEE. The CDR3 protein is CASSVVVAGADTQYF. Written as DNA, the CDR3 is TGTGCCAGCAGCGTAGTGGTAGCGGGAGCAGATACGCAGTATTTT.

The chain couples TRBV19 to TRBJ1-1; TRBD1 aligns across 10 bases. The CDR3 is 15 amino acids. Germline-derived CDR1 and CDR2 are LNHDA and SQIVND (reference sequence). V was pared by 9 bases and J by 8 bases, with 15 bases of the junction left unmatched. CDR3 coding DNA: TGTGCCAGCCTATTGGACAGGGGGTACGACGGAGAAGCTTTCTTT. It codes for CASLLDRGYDGEAFF.

The chain has TRBV11-2 and TRBJ1-1, with a tentative D call TRBD1 (5 bases). With 6 bases removed from V and 4 bases from J, the gap between germline ends came to 12 bases. Per germline, CDR1 SGHAT and CDR2 FQNNGV. The CDR3 length is 13 residues. The CDR3: CASSHAGPTEAFF. The CDR3 DNA sequence: TGTGCCAGCAGTCACGCGGGACCCACTGAAGCTTTCTTT.

The DNA for the CDR3 is TGTGCCAGCAGCCGATCCGGGACAGGGTACGAGCAGTACTTC. Translated: CASSRSGTGYEQYF. The chain employs TRBV11-3 and TRBJ2-7; TRBD1 aligns across 9 bases. Germline lookup yields CDR1 SGHNT and CDR2 YENEEA. V lost 5 bases to trimming and J lost 4 bases; unmatched junction nucleotides: 6. The CDR3 totals 14 residues.

V is TRBV28 and J is TRBJ2-5; tentatively, D is TRBD2 (5 bases). The germline V gene has CDR1 MDHEN and CDR2 SYDVKM. Trimming left V 5 bases short and J 5 bases short, with 24 bases between. The CDR3 is 17 amino acids. The CDR3 is CASSVPLKSGGQETQYF. DNA for the CDR3: TGTGCCAGCAGTGTGCCGCTGAAATCGGGCGGGCAGGAGACCCAGTACTTC. Complete variable domain (other parts from reference TRBV28 and TRBJ2-5): DVKVTQSSRYLVKRTGEKVFLECVQDMDHENMFWYRQDPGLGLRLIYFSYDVKMKEKGDIPEGYSVSREKKERFSLILESASTNQTSMYLCASSVPLKSGGQETQYFGPGTRLLVL.

The V gene is TRBV18, the J gene TRBJ2-7; 9 nucleotides line up with TRBD2. CDR1 KGHSH and CDR2 LQKENI come from the germline V gene. This CDR3 contains 17 residues. Losses at the gene ends were 5 bases for V and 2 bases for J; bases not matched to a gene: 13. The CDR3 sequence: CASSSRSGTSFAYEQYF. In nucleotides, the CDR3 is TGTGCCAGCTCATCTAGATCCGGGACTAGCTTCGCCTACGAGCAGTACTTC.

The chain is built from TRBV19 and TRBJ2-3, with D perhaps TRBD1 or TRBD2 (5 bases each). Germline V lookup: CDR1 LNHDA, CDR2 SQIVND (reference sequence). This CDR3 has 14 amino acids. Trimming pared 6 bases from V and 0 bases from J, leaving 10 bases between. CDR3 protein: CASSVWGSTDTQYF. CDR3 nucleotide sequence: TGTGCCAGTAGCGTGTGGGGGAGCACAGATACGCAGTATTTT.

The rearrangement uses TRBV27 and TRBJ1-4; possibly TRBD1 for D (6 bases). The V end lost 4 bases, the J end lost 2 bases, and 8 bases lay between the germline ends. The CDR3 spans 14 residues. Germline assignment: CDR1 MNHEY and CDR2 SMNVEV (reference sequence). CDR3 sequence reads: CASSSRGTNEKLFF. Written as DNA, the CDR3 is TGTGCCAGCAGTTCCAGGGGTACTAATGAAAAACTGTTTTTT.

This clone was observed a few times. V is TRBV5-4 and J is TRBJ2-3; TRBD1 is a possible D gene (5 bases). The germline gives CDR1 SGHNT, CDR2 YYREEE (reference sequence). V lost 0 bases, J lost 8 bases, and 10 bases lay in between. The CDR3 runs 13 residues. CDR3 sequence (DNA): TGTGCCAGCAGCTTGGGTAGGGGTGGTACGCAGTATTTT. It codes for CASSLGRGGTQYF.

The chain joins TRBV10-3 to TRBJ1-2; the D gene is possibly TRBD1 (6 bases). Germline V lookup: CDR1 ENHRY, CDR2 SYGVKD. This CDR3 region has 13 residues. Trimming stripped 0 bases from V and 8 bases from J, with 10 bases between. The CDR3: CAISESGAEGYTF. As DNA, the CDR3 is TGTGCCATCAGTGAGTCGGGGGCGGAAGGCTACACCTTC.

J is TRBJ2-7 and V is TRBV19; TRBD2 matches 7 bases. The CDR3 sequence is 16 residues long. The V gene's germline CDR1 is LNHDA and CDR2 SQIVND (reference sequence). The V and J ends lost 3 bases and 1 base, in that order; junction bases with no gene match: 9. CDR3 bases: TGTGCCAGTAGTATGAGGGCGGGAGAGGCATCCTACGAGCAGTACTTC. It translates to CASSMRAGEASYEQYF.

The J gene is TRBJ2-1, the V gene TRBV11-3; D may correspond to TRBD1 or TRBD2 (6 bases each). Trimming left V 5 bases short and J 5 bases short, with 19 bases between. Germline CDR1 is SGHNT and CDR2 is YENEEA. The CDR3 is 16 residues long. This CDR3 is CASSLRGGQSNNEQFF. Here the CDR3 DNA reads TGTGCCAGCAGCCTTCGAGGGGGGCAAAGCAACAATGAGCAGTTCTTC.

The CDR3: CASRHSGEGGQPQHF. DNA for the CDR3: TGTGCCAGCAGACACTCGGGGGAAGGAGGTCAGCCCCAGCATTTT. V is TRBV6-1 and J is TRBJ1-5, with a weak D call TRBD1 (5 bases). V lost 6 bases and J lost 6, with 18 bases in between. Germline CDR1 is MNHNS and CDR2 is SASEGT. This CDR3 spans 15 amino acids.

This clone has just a few counts. The DNA for the CDR3 is TGCGCCAGCAGCCCCACCCCAGGGGCCGGGGAGCTGTTTTTT. It specifies CASSPTPGAGELFF. V usage is TRBV5-1 and J usage is TRBJ2-2; perhaps TRBD1 as D (6 bases). This CDR3 is built from 14 residues. Trimming removed 4 bases from V and 6 bases from J, with 13 bases in between. Germline-derived CDR1 and CDR2 are SGHRS and YFSETQ.

The V call is TRBV27, the J call TRBJ1-2, with no clear D. V lost 6 bases, J lost 6 bases, and 17 bases lay in between. The CDR3 is 14 amino acids. Germline V gives CDR1 MNHEY, CDR2 SMNVEV (reference sequence). Written as DNA, the CDR3 is TGTGCCAGCAGGCCCTGGAGGGCGAACAATGGCTACACCTTC. Its protein product is CASRPWRANNGYTF.

Remarks on this clone: Because the CDR3's place on the DNA is in doubt, the DNA is left out and the CDR3 is given as listed by TCRdb. The chain is built from TRBV7-3 and TRBJ1-2; TRBD1 is the table's D call, not checked against the DNA. Germline V gene lookup returns CDR1 SGHTA and CDR2 FQGTGA. The CDR3 region is 15 residues in length, termini included. This CDR3 reads CASSLTSGQGYGYTF.

This clone was observed a single time. V gene TRBV29-1 combines with J gene TRBJ1-3; 7 bases are a match to TRBD1. The germline gives CDR1 SQVTM, CDR2 ANQGSEA. Unmatched junction bases numbered 2, after V lost 2 bases and J lost 4 bases. The CDR3 has 13 amino acids. The CDR3: CSVETGAGNTIYF. The CDR3 nucleotides are TGCAGCGTTGAAACAGGGGCAGGAAACACCATATATTTT.

The CDR3 sequence: CASTSLGEQYF. The CDR3 DNA is TGTGCCAGCACCTCCCTCGGCGAGCAGTACTTC. The chain employs TRBV6-8 and TRBJ2-7; no definite D call. The CDR3 consists of 11 residues. V was shortened by 7 bases and J by 6 bases, with 10 bases between the two germline ends. Germline CDR1 and CDR2: MNHGY and SAAAGT.

The CDR3 nucleotides are TGTGCCAGCAGCTCCCCTCCAGGACAGGGGAAAAATGGCTACACCTTC. Protein sequence: CASSSPPGQGKNGYTF. The V call is TRBV5-4, the J call TRBJ1-2; 9 bases map to TRBD1. The CDR3 is 16 residues long. Germline lookup yields CDR1 SGHNT and CDR2 YYREEE (reference sequence). J lost 6 bases, V lost 3 bases, and 12 bases had no gene match. The variable domain in full, completed from reference TRBV5-4 and TRBJ1-2, reads ETGVTQSPTHLIKTRGQQVTLRCSSQSGHNTVSWYQQALGQGPQFIFQYYREEENGRGNFPPRFSGLQFPNYSSELNVNALELDDSALYLCASSSPPGQGKNGYTFGSGTRLTVV.